One sample yielded the 30 T cell receptor beta chains listed below, sequenced in a study of T cells after yellow fever vaccination. TCRdb fed the 5' RACE reads into MiXCR, producing one record per CDR3 protein. The sample lists a few hundred thousand distinct CDR3 sequences, about 8.3% occurring once. This sample comprised PBMCs, obtained about 49 days after the first yellow fever vaccination. The receptors derive from a man between 18 and 29 years old who received the YFV17D yellow fever vaccine.

This sequence joins TRBV3-1 and TRBJ2-3; 10 positions agree with TRBD2. The CDR3 consists of 19 residues. Germline CDR1 LGHDT, CDR2 YNNKEL (reference sequence). V was pared by 3 bases and J by 5 bases, with 17 bases of the junction left unmatched. This CDR3 reads CASSHLDPSVAGGQDTQYF. The CDR3 nucleotides are TGTGCCAGCAGCCATTTGGATCCGTCGGTAGCGGGGGGCCAAGATACGCAGTATTTT.

The gene calls are TRBV9 and TRBJ2-3; possible D gene TRBD1, 5 bases. Between the trimmed V and J ends, which lost 0 bases and 2 bases, there was a span of 10 bases. This CDR3 has 15 residues. Germline assignment: CDR1 SGDLS and CDR2 YYNGEE. The CDR3 DNA reads TGTGCCAGCAGCGTAGCTTCAGGGTTCACAGATACGCAGTATTTT. This sequence encodes CASSVASGFTDTQYF.

The V gene is TRBV27, the J gene TRBJ2-5; D is perhaps TRBD1 (5 bases). This CDR3 is 14 amino acids long. The germline gives CDR1 MNHEY, CDR2 SMNVEV (reference sequence). V lost 6 bases and J 0 bases, leaving 11 bases between the germline ends. This chain's CDR3 is CASRGRQNQETQYF. The CDR3 DNA follows: TGTGCCAGCAGAGGTCGACAGAACCAAGAGACCCAGTACTTC.

V and J are TRBV7-9 and TRBJ2-3; TRBD1 agrees at 7 bases. CDR3 length equals 15 residues. V lost 5 bases and J lost 4; bases outside the gene matches: 9. The germline V gene has CDR1 SEHNR and CDR2 FQNEAQ (reference sequence). The CDR3 reads CASSERQGGADTQYF. CDR3 DNA: TGTGCCAGCAGCGAAAGACAGGGTGGCGCAGATACGCAGTATTTT. The full variable domain, with the rest looked up from reference TRBV7-9 and TRBJ2-3, is DTGVSQNPRHKITKRGQNVTFRCDPISEHNRLYWYRQTLGQGPEFLTYFQNEAQLEKSRLLSDRFSAERPKGSFSTLEIQRTEQGDSAMYLCASSERQGGADTQYFGPGTRLTVL.

The chain employs TRBV12-3 or TRBV12-4 and TRBJ2-1, with TRBD1 as a possible D gene (6 bases). CDR3 length equals 13 residues. V shed 9 bases and J shed 10 bases, with 19 bases lying between them. The CDR3 spells CASTALGRGEQFF. The CDR3 DNA is TGTGCCAGTACCGCCCTCGGCAGGGGCGAGCAGTTCTTC.

The chain couples TRBV6-5 to TRBJ2-1; D possibly corresponds to TRBD1 (6 bases). Trimming took 4 bases from V and 8 from J, leaving 15 bases between them. The CDR3 extends over 14 amino acids. From germline, CDR1 is MNHEY and CDR2 SVGAGI. CDR3 nucleotide sequence: TGTGCCAGCAGTTCCGGGACAAAGTCGGATGAGCAGTTCTTC. Protein product: CASSSGTKSDEQFF.

This clonotype was observed a few times. V usage is TRBV7-9 and J usage is TRBJ2-3; the match to TRBD2 covers 9 bases. The CDR3 has 16 residues. Germline lookup yields CDR1 SEHNR and CDR2 FQNEAQ (reference sequence). Trimming removed 0 bases from V and 4 bases from J; junction bases left unmatched: 5. The CDR3 here is CASSLASGGGADTQYF. The CDR3 DNA is TGTGCCAGCAGCTTAGCAAGCGGCGGGGGGGCAGATACGCAGTATTTT.

This chain uses TRBV12-3 or TRBV12-4 with TRBJ1-5; D possibly corresponds to TRBD1 (6 bases). The V end was cut by 7 bases, the J end by 6 bases, with 13 bases between. The CDR3 loop spans 13 amino acids. The CDR3 loop reads CASTPGVGQPQHF. The CDR3 DNA reads as TGTGCCAGCACTCCAGGGGTCGGTCAGCCCCAGCATTTT.

This clonotype was seen a few times. The chain couples TRBV20-1 to TRBJ1-6, with D hard to call. Deletions cut 3 bases from V and 6 bases from J, with 9 bases between. The CDR3 spans 13 residues. Germline V CDR1 and CDR2: DFQATT, SNEGSKA (reference sequence). CDR3 sequence (DNA): TGCAGTGCTAGTTCGGGGATTAATTCACCCCTCCACTTT. Translating it yields CSASSGINSPLHF.

This clonotype was detected a few times. This chain joins TRBV1 and TRBJ2-1. TRBV1 is assigned pseudogene status. The CDR3 contains 16 residues. As DNA, the CDR3 is TGCACCAGCAGGTTCGACTCCTTAAGCTCCTACAATGAGCAGTTCTTC. It yields the protein CTSRFDSLSSYNEQFF.

A few counts support this clonotype. The V gene is TRBV11-2, the J gene TRBJ2-6; TRBD1 matches at 8 bases. Per germline, CDR1 SGHAT and CDR2 FQNNGV. The trim removed 5 bases at V and 2 bases at J, leaving 11 bases unmatched. CDR3 length: 18 amino acids. CDR3 region: CASSLDRAPSAGANVLTF. CDR3 nucleotides: TGTGCCAGCAGCCTGGACAGGGCGCCATCGGCTGGGGCCAACGTCCTGACTTTC.

The genes are TRBV5-6 and TRBJ2-1; 8 nucleotides align to TRBD2. This CDR3 has 17 amino acids. Germline trimming cut 2 bases from V and 7 bases from J; bases unmatched to any gene: 14. Germline V CDR1 and CDR2: SGHDT, YYEEEE. The CDR3 is CASSFSPGLESLNEQFF. DNA of the CDR3: TGTGCCAGCAGCTTTTCCCCGGGACTAGAGTCCCTTAATGAGCAGTTCTTC.

The V and J genes are TRBV7-9 and TRBJ1-2; TRBD1 aligns across 10 bases. The junction had 4 bases not matched to a gene; V was cut back by 5 bases and J by 7 bases. Germline values: CDR1 SEHNR, CDR2 FQNEAQ (reference sequence). The CDR3 is made up of 13 amino acids. CDR3 protein: CASSLGTGVGYTF. The CDR3 DNA follows: TGTGCCAGCAGCCTCGGGACAGGGGTTGGCTACACCTTC.

This clonotype has only a few counts. The V and J genes are TRBV7-2 and TRBJ2-3; 9 bases fit TRBD2. Germline-derived CDR1 and CDR2 are SGHTA and FQGNSA. The CDR3 extends over 15 amino acids. V lost 6 bases and J lost 5; bases outside the gene matches: 9. Written as DNA, the CDR3 is TGTGCCAGCAGTCCCTTAGCGGGGGCCATAGATACGCAGTATTTT. Residues: CASSPLAGAIDTQYF.

In its sample, this clonotype was seen many times. The genes are TRBV12-3 or TRBV12-4 and TRBJ2-7, with a tentative D call TRBD2 (6 bases). This CDR3 is built from 16 residues. The ends were cut back, 3 bases at V and 12 bases at J, with 27 bases in the middle. CDR3 in DNA: TGTGCCAGCAGTTTGGGAGGCAGGGCGGGATTTGGCATGCGGTACTTC. Its protein product is CASSLGGRAGFGMRYF.

This clonotype was counted only a few times. Written as DNA, the CDR3 is TGTGCCAGCAGTGGGGACAGCAGTTCACCCCTCCACTTT. Translating it yields CASSGDSSSPLHF. The genes are TRBV6-1 and TRBJ1-6, with 7 bases aligning to TRBD1. Germline assignment: CDR1 MNHNS and CDR2 SASEGT. The CDR3 consists of 13 residues. Germline trimming cut 4 bases from V and 9 bases from J; bases unmatched to any gene: 3.

The rearrangement links TRBV4-3 to TRBJ1-5; weak D call: TRBD1 (5 bases). The CDR3 is made up of 14 amino acids. Germline CDR1 LGHNA, CDR2 YSLEER. The germline V and J ends were trimmed by 5 bases and 6 bases, with 14 bases remaining between them. The CDR3 loop reads CASSFLQGVQPQHF. CDR3 DNA: TGCGCCAGCAGCTTCCTCCAGGGCGTTCAGCCCCAGCATTTT.

The chain employs TRBV6-1 and TRBJ2-1; D is unclear. With 6 bases removed from V and 4 bases from J, the gap between germline ends came to 19 bases. CDR3 size: 16 residues. Germline V gene sequence: CDR1 MNHNS, CDR2 SASEGT. Written as DNA, the CDR3 is TGTGCCAGCAGCCTATCAAGTGTGGGGTCTTACAATGAGCAGTTCTTC. This translates into CASSLSSVGSYNEQFF.

The chain is built from TRBV5-1 and TRBJ2-2; 12 bases fit TRBD2. The CDR3 has 17 residues. Germline CDR1 SGHRS, CDR2 YFSETQ. With 3 bases clipped from V and 3 bases from J, the junction kept 6 bases outside the gene matches. The CDR3 region is CASSSSSGGAHTGELFF. CDR3 bases: TGCGCCAGCAGCTCCTCTAGCGGGGGGGCCCACACCGGGGAGCTGTTTTTT.

This chain uses TRBV20-1 with TRBJ2-5; 9 nucleotides match TRBD2. The V segment lost 2 bases and the J segment 5 bases; nucleotides outside the gene matches: 9. The CDR3 totals 15 residues. Germline-derived CDR1 and CDR2 are DFQATT and SNEGSKA (reference sequence). In DNA form, the CDR3 reads TGCAGTGCTAGAAATTCGGGACTAGCTGACGAGACCCAGTACTTC. It codes for CSARNSGLADETQYF.

The chain carries TRBV11-2 and TRBJ2-1; 10 bases map to TRBD2. The CDR3 runs to 15 residues. The germline V gene encodes CDR1 SGHAT and CDR2 FQNNGV. The V and J ends lost 1 base and 6 bases, in that order; junction bases with no gene match: 3. CDR3 residues: CASSLGSGGANEQFF. CDR3 nucleotides: TGTGCCAGCAGCTTAGGCAGCGGGGGGGCCAATGAGCAGTTCTTC.

This clonotype was observed a few times. The chain recombines TRBV5-1 with TRBJ1-1; D is ambiguous. Trimming took 10 bases from V and 2 from J, leaving 18 bases between them. CDR3 size: 14 residues. Germline CDR1 SGHRS, CDR2 YFSETQ. The DNA for the CDR3 is TGCGCCTCCGCAGCTCGAAGACAAAACACTGAAGCTTTCTTT. The encoded protein is CASAARRQNTEAFF. Supplemented by reference TRBV5-1 and TRBJ1-1, the full variable domain reads KAGVTQTPRYLIKTRGQQVTLSCSPISGHRSVSWYQQTPGQGLQFLFEYFSETQRNKGNFPGRFSGRQFSNSRSEMNVSTLELGDSALYLCASAARRQNTEAFFGQGTRLTVV.

This clonotype was picked up a small number of times. The V gene is TRBV30, the J gene TRBJ2-7, with D unclear. Germline-derived CDR1 and CDR2 are GTSNPN and SVGIG (reference sequence). Deletions cut 2 bases from V and 3 bases from J, with 8 bases between. This CDR3 contains 12 residues. The CDR3 region has the DNA TGTGCCTGGAGTAGCTCAGTCTACGAGCAGTACTTC. It specifies CAWSSSVYEQYF.

A few counts support this clonotype. This rearrangement joins TRBV7-3 to TRBJ2-2; 9 nucleotides line up with TRBD2. The trim removed 5 bases at V and 8 bases at J, leaving 9 bases unmatched. Germline lookup yields CDR1 SGHTA and CDR2 FQGTGA. The CDR3 has 15 amino acids. DNA of the CDR3: TGTGCCAGCAGCCCATCTAGCGGGACACTGGGGGAGCTGTTTTTT. This sequence encodes CASSPSSGTLGELFF.

The chain uses TRBV5-5 and TRBJ1-3; D is possibly TRBD1 (5 bases). The germline V gene encodes CDR1 SGHKS and CDR2 YYEKEE (reference sequence). V was pared by 1 base and J by 2 bases, with 13 bases between. The CDR3 totals 16 residues. The CDR3 DNA reads TGTGCCAGCAGCTTGCCAGGGAGGAATCCTGGAAACACCATATATTTT. Its translation: CASSLPGRNPGNTIYF.

This clonotype was detected ten times or more. This chain uses TRBV7-2 with TRBJ2-1; D gene ambiguous. V was cut by 3 bases and J by 6 bases, with 9 bases left in between. The CDR3 is made up of 13 amino acids. CDR1 is SGHTA and CDR2 is FQGNSA in the germline V gene. The CDR3 DNA sequence: TGTGCCAGCAGCTTCAGTTACGGCAATGAGCAGTTCTTC. Protein sequence: CASSFSYGNEQFF.

The table lists this clonotype with many counts. This chain connects TRBV5-1 to TRBJ2-3; D possibly uses TRBD1 or TRBD2 (6 bases each). The ends were cut back, 4 bases at V and 6 bases at J, with 12 bases in the middle. CDR3 length: 13 residues. Per germline, CDR1 SGHRS and CDR2 YFSETQ. The CDR3 sequence is CASSPPGADTQYF. For the CDR3, the DNA is TGCGCCAGCAGCCCGCCGGGGGCTGATACGCAGTATTTT.

This clonotype was observed a handful of times. The chain carries TRBV2 and TRBJ2-7, with D possibly called TRBD1 or TRBD2 (5 bases each). The CDR3 consists of 16 residues. Germline CDR1 reads SNHLY; CDR2 reads FYNNEI. Trimming shortened V by 5 bases and J by 0 bases, and 17 bases separated the two germline ends. The CDR3 loop reads CASSTQRDGSSYEQYF. CDR3 in DNA: TGTGCCAGCAGTACCCAACGGGACGGATCCTCCTACGAGCAGTACTTC.

This clonotype was counted between two and nine times. The chain links TRBV29-1 to TRBJ2-6; TRBD2 agrees at 8 bases. The CDR3 is made up of 17 amino acids. Germline V CDR1 and CDR2: SQVTM, ANQGSEA. V lost 3 bases to trimming and J lost 1 base; unmatched junction nucleotides: 8. CDR3 nucleotide sequence: TGCAGCGTTGATGGGGGCCTAGCGGGTTCTGGGGCCAACGTCCTGACTTTC. Translating it yields CSVDGGLAGSGANVLTF. Using reference TRBV29-1 and TRBJ2-6 for the parts outside the CDR3, the full variable domain is SAVISQKPSRDICQRGTSLTIQCQVDSQVTMMFWYRQQPGQSLTLIATANQGSEATYESGFVIDKFPISRPNLTFSTLTVSNMSPEDSSIYLCSVDGGLAGSGANVLTFGAGSRLTVL.

This clonotype showed up just a few times. The V call is TRBV29-1, the J call TRBJ2-1; D is possibly TRBD2 (5 bases). The V gene's germline CDR1 is SQVTM and CDR2 ANQGSEA. The CDR3 is made up of 12 amino acids. Deletions cut 0 bases from V and 9 bases from J, with 9 bases between. In nucleotides, the CDR3 is TGCAGCGTTGAAGAGGAAGGAGGTGAGCAGTTCTTC. It is translated as CSVEEEGGEQFF.